A single sample gave rise to the 5 T cell receptor beta chains below, sequenced in a study of cytomegalovirus exposure and HLA in healthy donors. Sequenced by immunoSEQ multiplex PCR; TCRdb stores in-frame clones only, minus some. The repertoire holds about 82,000 clones, with 85% to 95% as singletons. Sequencing was carried out using PBMCs. The receptors stem from a man between 18 and 35 years old in good health and CMV-seronegative.

The chain has TRBV19 and TRBJ1-2; D may be TRBD1 (6 bases). V was shortened by 7 bases and J by 6 bases, with 21 bases between the two germline ends. Germline V gene sequence: CDR1 LNHDA, CDR2 SQIVND (reference sequence). The CDR3 has 15 amino acids. The DNA of the CDR3 is TGTGCCAGTATGGGGACACCTCCTGTCTCTCATGGCTACACCTTC. The encoded protein is CASMGTPPVSHGYTF.

DNA of the CDR3: TGTGCCAGCAGCTTACCGGGTACCCTCGGCTTGTCCGAAAAACTGTTTTTT. It is translated as CASSLPGTLGLSEKLFF. The chain employs TRBV7-8 and TRBJ1-4; D uncertain. The CDR3 consists of 17 residues. In germline, CDR1 is SGHVS, CDR2 FQNEAQ. V was shortened by 2 bases and J by 8 bases, with 21 bases between the two germline ends.

This rearrangement joins TRBV5-4 to TRBJ1-5; tentative D call: TRBD1 (5 bases). Trimming stripped 0 bases from V and 5 bases from J, with 6 bases between. The CDR3 has 13 residues. Germline assignment: CDR1 SGHNT and CDR2 YYREEE (reference sequence). The CDR3 DNA reads TGTGCCAGCAGCTTGGGGGGCGATCAGCCCCAGCATTTT. Protein: CASSLGGDQPQHF.

The CDR3 sequence: CASNPVGGFGYTF. CDR3 DNA: TGTGCCAGCAACCCCGTGGGGGGATTTGGCTACACCTTC. The chain recombines TRBV28 with TRBJ1-2; maybe TRBD1 (5 bases). Trimming took 7 bases from V and 7 from J, leaving 16 bases between them. This CDR3 spans 13 amino acids. The germline gives CDR1 MDHEN, CDR2 SYDVKM.

The J gene is TRBJ1-2, the V gene TRBV7-8; D ambiguous. Germline V CDR1 and CDR2: SGHVS, FQNEAQ. The CDR3 length is 13 residues. Trimming removed 5 bases at V and 2 bases at J, with 9 bases between. The chain's CDR3 is CASSPSANYGYTF. In nucleotides, the CDR3 is TGTGCCAGCAGCCCCAGCGCCAACTATGGCTACACCTTC.